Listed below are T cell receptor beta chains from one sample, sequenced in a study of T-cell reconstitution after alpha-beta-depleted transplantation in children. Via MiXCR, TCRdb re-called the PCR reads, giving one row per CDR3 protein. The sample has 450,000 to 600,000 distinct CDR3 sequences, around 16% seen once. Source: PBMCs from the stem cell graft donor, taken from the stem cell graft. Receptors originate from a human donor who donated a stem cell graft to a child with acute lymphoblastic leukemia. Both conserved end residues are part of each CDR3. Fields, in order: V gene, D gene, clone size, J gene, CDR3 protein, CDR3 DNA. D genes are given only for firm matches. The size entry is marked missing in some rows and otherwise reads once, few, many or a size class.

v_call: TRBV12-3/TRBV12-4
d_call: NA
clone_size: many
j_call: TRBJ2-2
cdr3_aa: CASSGRSGELFF
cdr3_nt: TGTGCCAGCAGTGGGCGTTCCGGGGAGCTGTTTTTT

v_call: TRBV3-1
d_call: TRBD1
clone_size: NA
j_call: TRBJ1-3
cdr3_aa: CASSQERKLGQGYSGNTIYF
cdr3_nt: TGTGCCAGCAGCCAAGAAAGGAAACTCGGACAGGGGTACTCTGGAAACACCATATATTTT

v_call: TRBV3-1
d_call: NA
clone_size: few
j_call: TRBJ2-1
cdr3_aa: CASSQDRRSYNEQFF
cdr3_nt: TGTGCCAGCAGCCAAGATCGTCGGTCCTACAATGAGCAGTTCTTC

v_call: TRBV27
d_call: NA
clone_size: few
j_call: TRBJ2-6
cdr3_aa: CASRLTISGANVLTF
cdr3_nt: TGTGCCAGCAGGCTGACTATATCTGGGGCCAACGTCCTGACTTTC

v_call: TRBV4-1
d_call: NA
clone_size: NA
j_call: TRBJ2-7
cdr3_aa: CASRLMTGEGFYEQYF
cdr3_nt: TGCGCCAGCAGGCTCATGACAGGGGAGGGATTCTACGAGCAGTACTTC

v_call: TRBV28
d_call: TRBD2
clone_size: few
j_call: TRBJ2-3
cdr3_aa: CASSLKGGSGDTQYF
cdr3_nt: TGTGCCAGCAGTTTAAAGGGCGGGAGCGGGGATACGCAGTATTTT

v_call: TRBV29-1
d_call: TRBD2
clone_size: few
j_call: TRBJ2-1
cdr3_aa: CSVEEGGTSGSNEQFF
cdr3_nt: TGCAGCGTTGAAGAAGGGGGGACTAGCGGGAGCAATGAGCAGTTCTTC

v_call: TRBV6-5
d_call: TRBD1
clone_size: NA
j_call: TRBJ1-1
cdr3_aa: CASSYAPGQEGAEAFF
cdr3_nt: TGTGCCAGCAGTTACGCCCCGGGACAGGAGGGAGCTGAAGCTTTCTTT

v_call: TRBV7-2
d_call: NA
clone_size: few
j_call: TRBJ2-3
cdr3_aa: CASSPRTRNTDTQYF
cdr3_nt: TGTGCCAGCAGCCCACGTACTAGGAATACAGATACGCAGTATTTT

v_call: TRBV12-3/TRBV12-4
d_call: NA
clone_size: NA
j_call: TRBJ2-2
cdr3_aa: CASRAMGPGELFF
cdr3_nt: TGTGCCAGTAGGGCAATGGGGCCCGGGGAGCTGTTTTTT

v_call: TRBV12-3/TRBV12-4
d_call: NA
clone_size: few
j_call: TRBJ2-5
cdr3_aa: CASKGEGRETQYF
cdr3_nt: TGTGCCAGCAAGGGGGAGGGCCGAGAGACCCAGTACTTC

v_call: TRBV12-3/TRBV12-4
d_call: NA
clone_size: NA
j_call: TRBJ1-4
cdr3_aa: CASTPGEKLFF
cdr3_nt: TGTGCCAGCACCCCCGGTGAAAAACTGTTTTTT

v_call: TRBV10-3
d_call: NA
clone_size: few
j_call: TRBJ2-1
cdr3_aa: CAIREGVPNNEQFF
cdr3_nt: TGTGCCATCAGGGAGGGAGTACCGAACAATGAGCAGTTCTTC

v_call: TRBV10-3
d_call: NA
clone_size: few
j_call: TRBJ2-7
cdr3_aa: CAISESDEQYF
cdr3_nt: TGTGCCATCAGTGAGTCGGACGAGCAGTACTTC

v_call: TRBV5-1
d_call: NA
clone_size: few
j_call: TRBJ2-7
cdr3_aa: CASSFGPAYEQYF
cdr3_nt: TGCGCCAGCAGCTTTGGCCCCGCGTACGAGCAGTACTTC

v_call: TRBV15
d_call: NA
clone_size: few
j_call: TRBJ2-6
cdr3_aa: CATSRDLGAGANVLTF
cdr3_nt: TGTGCCACCAGCAGAGATCTAGGGGCTGGGGCCAACGTCCTGACTTTC

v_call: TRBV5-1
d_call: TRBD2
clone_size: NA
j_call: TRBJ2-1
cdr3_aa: CASSLIGRGDEQFF
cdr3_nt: TGCGCCAGCAGCTTGATCGGGAGGGGGGATGAGCAGTTCTTC

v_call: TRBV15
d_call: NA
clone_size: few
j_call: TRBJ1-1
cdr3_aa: CATSRPGHPEAFF
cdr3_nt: TGTGCCACCAGCAGGCCGGGACACCCTGAAGCTTTCTTT

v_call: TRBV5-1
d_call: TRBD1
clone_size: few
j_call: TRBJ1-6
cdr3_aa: CASSPGTGSNSPLHF
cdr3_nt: TGCGCCAGCAGCCCGGGGACAGGGAGCAATTCACCCCTCCACTTT

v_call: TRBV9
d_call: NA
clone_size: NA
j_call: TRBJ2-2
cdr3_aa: CASSGLKTGELFF
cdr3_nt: TGTGCCAGCAGCGGTTTAAAGACCGGGGAGCTGTTTTTT

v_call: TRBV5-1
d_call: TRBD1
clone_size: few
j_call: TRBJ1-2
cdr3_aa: CASKRDSYGYTF
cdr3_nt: TGCGCCAGCAAACGGGACAGCTATGGCTACACCTTC

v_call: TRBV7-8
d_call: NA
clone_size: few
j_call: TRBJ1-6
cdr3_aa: CASSLGRGRSNSPLHF
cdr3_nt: TGTGCCAGCAGCTTAGGCAGGGGACGGTCTAATTCACCCCTCCACTTT

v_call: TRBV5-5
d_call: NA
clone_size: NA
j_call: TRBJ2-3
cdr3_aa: CASSTSSADTQYF
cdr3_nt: TGTGCCAGCAGTACTTCTTCAGCGGATACGCAGTATTTT

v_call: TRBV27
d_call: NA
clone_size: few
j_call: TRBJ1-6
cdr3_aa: CASSLQGSNSPLHF
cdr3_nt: TGTGCCAGCAGTTTACAGGGCTCTAATTCACCCCTCCACTTT

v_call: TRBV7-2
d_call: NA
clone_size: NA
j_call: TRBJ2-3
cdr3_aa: CASSYHPKTSTDTQYF
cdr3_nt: TGTGCCAGCAGCTATCACCCCAAGACTAGCACAGATACGCAGTATTTT

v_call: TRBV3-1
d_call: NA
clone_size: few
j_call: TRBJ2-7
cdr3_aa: CASSQRNKDYEQYF
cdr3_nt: TGTGCCAGCAGCCAAAGGAACAAAGACTACGAGCAGTACTTC